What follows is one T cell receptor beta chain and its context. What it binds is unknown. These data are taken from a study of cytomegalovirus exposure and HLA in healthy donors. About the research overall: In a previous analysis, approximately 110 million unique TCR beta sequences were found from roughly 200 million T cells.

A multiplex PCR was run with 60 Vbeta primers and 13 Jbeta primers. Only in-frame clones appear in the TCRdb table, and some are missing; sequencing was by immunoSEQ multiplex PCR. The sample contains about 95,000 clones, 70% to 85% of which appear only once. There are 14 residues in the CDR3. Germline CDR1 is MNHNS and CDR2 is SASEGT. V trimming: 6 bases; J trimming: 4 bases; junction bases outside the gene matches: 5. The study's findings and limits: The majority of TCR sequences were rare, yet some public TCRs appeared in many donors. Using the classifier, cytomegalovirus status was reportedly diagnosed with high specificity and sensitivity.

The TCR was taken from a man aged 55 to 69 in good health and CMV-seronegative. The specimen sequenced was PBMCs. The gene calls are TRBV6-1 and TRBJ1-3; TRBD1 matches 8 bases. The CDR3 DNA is TGTGCCAGCAGGCAGGGGGCGGAAGGAAACACCATATATTTT. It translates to CASRQGAEGNTIYF.